This TCR beta chain is from a study of response to subunit inactivated influenza vaccine. Overall study findings and caveats: Researchers suggested that each seasonal influenza vaccination recruits few new T cells.

MiXCR was run by TCRdb on the RT-PCR reads, yielding one entry per CDR3 protein. The table lists about 520,000 distinct CDR3 sequences, around 25% of them singletons, with approximately 1.9% in the top ten. This clonotype showed up just a few times. The antigen is undetermined. V shed 1 base and J shed 5 bases, with 13 bases lying between them. Germline V gene data show CDR1 as SGDLS and CDR2 as YYNGEE. The CDR3 covers 16 residues. Here the sequenced sample was CD4+ T cells sorted from PBMCs, taken roughly 5 days after vaccination. The sequence derives from a man over 45 who received an inactivated influenza vaccine. The rearrangement links TRBV9 to TRBJ1-6, with D possibly being TRBD1 (6 bases). The DNA for the CDR3 is TGTGCCAGCAGCGTAACAGGGACCCCTGATAATTCACCCCTCCACTTT. Translation: CASSVTGTPDNSPLHF.